This T cell receptor (beta chain) was recorded in a study of cytotoxic CD8 clonotypes in ibrutinib-treated CLL. Study in general: Following treatment for a median roughly 12 months, range 6 to 36, response samples were then taken.

Study-level results: The clonality went up when patients responded to ibrutinib and dropped back toward baseline at progression.

In regard to this clone: What it binds is unknown.

J lost 13 bases, V lost 8 bases, and 15 bases had no gene match. In germline, CDR1 is LNHDA, CDR2 SQIVND (reference sequence). This CDR3 region has 15 residues. Measured with immunoSEQ multiplex PCR; TCRdb has only the in-frame clones, and not every one. The sample lists roughly 160,000 clones, 81% occurring once. The J gene is TRBJ2-1, the V gene TRBV19; 12 nucleotides agree with TRBD1. This sequence originates from a human donor with chronic lymphocytic leukemia. The sample was PBMCs, taken after 12 months of ibrutinib treatment. Here the CDR3 DNA reads TGTGCCAGTGCCACAATTGGGACAGGGGGCGCTTTCCAGTTCTTC. It is translated as CASATIGTGGAFQFF. The entire variable domain, with the rest obtained from reference TRBV19 and TRBJ2-1, is as follows: DGGITQSPKYLFRKEGQNVTLSCEQNLNHDAMYWYRQDPGQGLRLIYYSQIVNDFQKGDIAEGYSVSREKKESFPLTVTSAQKNPTAFYLCASATIGTGGAFQFFGPGTRLTVL.